This paragraph reports one TCR beta chain. What it binds is unknown. This sample was included in a study of cytotoxic CD8 clonotypes in ibrutinib-treated CLL. About the study: Partial responses totalled approximately 25 and complete responses 2; after median roughly 68 months, approximately 15 remained remitted and around twelve progressed. Mean per-sample yields comprised about 270,000 productive templates and 75,000 to 95,000 productive rearrangements. Regarding the study as a whole: Baseline clonality exceeded age-matched healthy donors and tracked circulating CD8+ T-cell counts. With treatment, public clonotypes, which were uncommon, either contracted or remained stable.

The CDR3 length is 16 residues. Germline V gene data show CDR1 as WNHNN and CDR2 as SYGVQD (reference sequence). The ends were cut back, 0 bases at V and 5 bases at J, with 16 bases in the middle. Clones were sequenced by immunoSEQ multiplex PCR, and TCRdb holds only the in-frame ones, with some missing. The table has approximately 200,000 clones, 72% seen once. The receptor was isolated from a human donor with chronic lymphocytic leukemia. V usage is TRBV10-1 and J usage is TRBJ1-2, with a weak D call TRBD1 (6 bases). The specimen comprised PBMCs, sampled after 24 months of ibrutinib treatment. The CDR3 reads CASSESTWGPRYGYTF. Here the CDR3 DNA reads TGCGCCAGCAGTGAGTCGACTTGGGGGCCTCGATATGGCTACACCTTC.